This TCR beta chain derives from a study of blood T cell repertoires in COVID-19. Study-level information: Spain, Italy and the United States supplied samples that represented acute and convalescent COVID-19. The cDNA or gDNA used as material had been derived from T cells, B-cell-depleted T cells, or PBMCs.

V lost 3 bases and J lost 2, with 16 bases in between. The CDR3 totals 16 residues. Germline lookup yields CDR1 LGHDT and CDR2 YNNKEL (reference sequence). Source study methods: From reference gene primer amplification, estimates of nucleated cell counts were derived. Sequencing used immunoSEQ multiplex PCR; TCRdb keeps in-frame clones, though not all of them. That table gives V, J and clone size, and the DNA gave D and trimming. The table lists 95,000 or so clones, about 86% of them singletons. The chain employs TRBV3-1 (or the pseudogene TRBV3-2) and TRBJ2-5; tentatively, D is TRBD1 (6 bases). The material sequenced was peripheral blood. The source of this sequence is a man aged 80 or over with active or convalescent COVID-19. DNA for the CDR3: TGTGCCAGCAGCCAGATCCCAGGGGTCCATCAAGAGACCCAGTACTTC. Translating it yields CASSQIPGVHQETQYF.